This TCR beta chain emerged from a study of regulatory T cells in long-lasting Graves disease. The study, taken as a whole, reports: The study found lower TCR diversity in persistent Graves' patients than in newly diagnosed ones.

This clonotype has ten or more counts. Its antigen is unknown. This CDR3 contains 16 residues. Trimming pared 1 base from V and 0 bases from J, leaving 10 bases between. Germline assignment: CDR1 MDHEN and CDR2 SYDVKM. Time point: newly diagnosed GD, antithyroid drugs for less than 3 months. Extracted PBMC RNA gave rise to the TCR library. Arm-PCR of CDR3 regions and iRepertoire HTBI primers were used to build TCR beta libraries. One entry per CDR3 protein results from TCRdb running MiXCR on the multiplex PCR reads. The repertoire holds a few hundred thousand distinct CDR3 sequences, roughly 16% seen once, with over 20% in the top ten. These data were also reused for a study on T cells in Graves' hyperthyroidism and ophthalmopathy. As that study records: Blood samples included most of the expanded thyroid clonotypes exceeding 0.001.

The sample consisted of peripheral blood mononuclear cells (PBMCs), taken at new diagnosis, from a patient treated with antithyroid drugs. V usage is TRBV28 and J usage is TRBJ1-3; perhaps TRBD1 as D (5 bases). This receptor was obtained from a woman aged 18-29 years with Graves disease. The CDR3 DNA sequence: TGTGCCAGCAGTTTATTATGGGGGTCCTCTGGAAACACCATATATTTT. This sequence encodes CASSLLWGSSGNTIYF.